This record concerns one T cell receptor beta chain sequence. Antigen: not known. V was clipped by 7 bases and J by 6 bases, with 7 bases between them. This CDR3 contains 11 residues. These data come from a study of vaccination and CD4 T cells after COVID-19. Broader study findings: In convalescent patients, a median roughly 87% of post-vaccine SARS-CoV-2-reactive clones appeared only after vaccination.

Specified treatment: roughly 11-day PBMC culture with coronavirus spike peptide pools or control peptides (ViraFEST assay). The Oncomine TCR Beta short-read assay was what sequenced the DNA obtained from cultured CD4+ T cells. TCRdb reprocessed the PCR reads with MiXCR, giving one entry per CDR3 protein. The sample holds 8,500 to 10,000 distinct CDR3 sequences, 45% to 60% seen once. The sequenced material came from CD4+ T cells from blood, cultured in vitro. The chain joins TRBV12-3 or TRBV12-4 to TRBJ2-1; no clear D gene. The receptor was derived from a human donor who had recovered from COVID-19. DNA of the CDR3: TGTGCCAGCAAGGACGGCAATGAGCAGTTCTTC. It translates to CASKDGNEQFF.